What follows are 23 T cell receptor beta chains derived from one specimen sequenced in a study of blood T cell repertoires in COVID-19. Sequencing was performed with immunoSEQ multiplex PCR; in TCRdb, only in-frame clones are kept and a portion is missing. The data contain about 240,000 clones, 70% to 85% of them singletons. The sample was peripheral blood. Receptors were obtained from an elderly woman with acute or convalescent COVID-19.

This clone showed up just once. The chain carries TRBV2 and TRBJ2-2; no clear D gene. CDR1 is SNHLY and CDR2 is FYNNEI in the germline V gene. CDR3 size: 14 residues. V dropped 6 bases and J dropped 0 bases, with 8 bases sitting between them. Here the CDR3 DNA reads TGTGCCAGCAGCTCATGGCCGAACACCGGGGAGCTGTTTTTT. This gives the protein CASSSWPNTGELFF.

The rearrangement links TRBV11-2 to TRBJ1-5; tentative D call: TRBD1 (5 bases). The CDR3 spans 15 residues. V was shortened by 5 bases and J by 4 bases, with 15 bases between the two germline ends. In germline, CDR1 is SGHAT, CDR2 FQNNGV. This chain's CDR3 is CASSPHGGGNQPQHF. Here the CDR3 DNA reads TGTGCCAGCAGCCCCCATGGGGGAGGAAATCAGCCCCAGCATTTT.

The rearrangement links TRBV6-1 to TRBJ1-4; 7 positions agree with TRBD1. The CDR3 runs to 14 residues. With 0 bases clipped from V and 7 bases from J, the junction kept 2 bases outside the gene matches. The germline CDR1 and CDR2 sequences are MNHNS and SASEGT. Here the CDR3 DNA reads TGTGCCAGCAGTGAAGCGGGACAGTTTGAAAAACTGTTTTTT. This encodes CASSEAGQFEKLFF.

This clone was found once. The chain links TRBV14 to TRBJ1-5; no clear D gene. CDR1 and CDR2 from the germline V gene are SGHDN and FVKESK. Trimming pared 1 base from V and 7 bases from J, leaving 8 bases between. This CDR3 has 13 amino acids. This CDR3 reads CASSQGGDQPQHF. The CDR3 region has the DNA TGTGCCAGCAGCCAAGGGGGAGACCAGCCCCAGCATTTT.

The rearrangement joins TRBV4-1 to TRBJ2-7, with 10 bases lining up with TRBD2. The CDR3 contains 15 residues. J lost 4 bases, V lost 1 base, and 4 bases had no gene match. Germline CDR1 MGHRA, CDR2 YSYEKL. CDR3 amino acids: CASSQASGGKYEQYF. CDR3 DNA sequence: TGCGCCAGCAGCCAAGCTAGCGGGGGAAAGTACGAGCAGTACTTC.

The rearrangement joins TRBV19 to TRBJ1-1; D remains unclear. V dropped 5 bases and J dropped 7 bases, with 17 bases sitting between them. The germline gives CDR1 LNHDA, CDR2 SQIVND (reference sequence). The CDR3 has 14 amino acids. CDR3 nucleotides: TGTGCCAGTAGTGAAGGACTCCTGAGGGATGAAGCTTTCTTT. Its translation is CASSEGLLRDEAFF.

This sequence joins TRBV30 and TRBJ1-6, with 7 positions matching TRBD1. V shed 2 bases and J 7 bases; nucleotides not matched to a gene: 11. This CDR3 has 16 residues. The germline gives CDR1 GTSNPN, CDR2 SVGIG (reference sequence). CDR3 residues: CAWSPPGQLINSPLHF. The CDR3 coding sequence is TGTGCCTGGAGTCCACCGGGACAGTTAATCAATTCACCCCTCCACTTT.

The V and J genes are TRBV5-4 and TRBJ2-3, with D perhaps matching TRBD2 (5 bases). Germline V gene sequence: CDR1 SGHNT, CDR2 YYREEE (reference sequence). V was trimmed by 2 bases and J by 3 bases, leaving 7 bases between them. The CDR3 consists of 13 residues. The CDR3 region is CASSFGVTDTQYF. As DNA, the CDR3 is TGTGCCAGCAGCTTCGGGGTTACAGATACGCAGTATTTT.

CDR3 protein: CASSLVQGSPNEKLFF. CDR3 DNA sequence: TGCGCCAGCAGCCTCGTACAGGGGAGCCCTAATGAAAAACTGTTTTTT. This rearrangement joins TRBV5-1 to TRBJ1-4, with TRBD1 matching over 7 bases. V trimming: 4 bases; J trimming: 3 bases; junction bases outside the gene matches: 9. Germline V lookup: CDR1 SGHRS, CDR2 YFSETQ. The CDR3 has 16 amino acids.

This clone came up a few times. The rearrangement uses TRBV7-2 and TRBJ2-2, with a tentative D call TRBD1 (5 bases). The CDR3 extends over 14 amino acids. The germline CDR1 and CDR2 sequences are SGHTA and FQGNSA. V was trimmed by 1 base and J by 6 bases, leaving 9 bases between them. DNA for the CDR3: TGTGCCAGCAGCTTAGACCCAGGGCCCGGGGAGCTGTTTTTT. Residues: CASSLDPGPGELFF.

The rearrangement uses TRBV19 and TRBJ1-5; D not resolved. This CDR3 comprises 16 residues. Germline CDR1 LNHDA, CDR2 SQIVND (reference sequence). The V end lost 4 bases, the J end lost 5 bases, and 18 bases lay between the germline ends. This chain's CDR3 is CASSRGVVSSDQPQHF. The CDR3 nucleotides are TGTGCCAGTAGTAGAGGCGTCGTTAGCAGCGATCAGCCCCAGCATTTT.

This rearrangement joins TRBV5-8 to TRBJ1-4, with D tentatively TRBD1 (6 bases). The V and J ends lost 4 bases and 7 bases respectively, with 14 bases between them. Looked up from germline, CDR1 is SGHTS and CDR2 is YDEGEE. This CDR3 contains 14 residues. CDR3 nucleotides: TGTGCCAGCAGCCCCCAGGGGTTGAGTGAAAAACTGTTTTTT. It specifies CASSPQGLSEKLFF.

This rearrangement joins TRBV7-9 to TRBJ1-3; a possible D gene is TRBD1 (5 bases). Germline V lookup: CDR1 SEHNR, CDR2 FQNEAQ (reference sequence). Trimming took 7 bases from V and 4 from J, leaving 17 bases between them. CDR3 length: 15 amino acids. The CDR3, as DNA: TGTGCCAGCATCCAGCACAGGCCCGGGGGAAACACCATATATTTT. Translation gives CASIQHRPGGNTIYF.

V gene TRBV6-1 combines with J gene TRBJ2-2; 8 nucleotides line up with TRBD2. V shed 4 bases, J shed 1 base, and the junction held 11 bases outside the gene matches. Germline loops: CDR1 MNHNS, CDR2 SASEGT. This CDR3 is 18 amino acids long. In DNA form, the CDR3 reads TGTGCCAGCAGTGCCACCCCCGGGGGGGGTTTGAACACCGGGGAGCTGTTTTTT. Translating gives CASSATPGGGLNTGELFF.

This chain links TRBV3-1 (or the pseudogene TRBV3-2) with TRBJ1-3; D is unclear. CDR1 is LGHDT and CDR2 is YNNKEL in the germline V gene (reference sequence). CDR3 length: 15 amino acids. V was cut by 3 bases and J by 4 bases, with 13 bases left in between. The CDR3 DNA reads as TGTGCCAGCAGCCAGGGCCCTACGGGAGGAAACACCATATATTTT. Amino acid sequence: CASSQGPTGGNTIYF.

The chain recombines TRBV18 with TRBJ2-5, with TRBD1 matching over 9 bases. The germline V gene has CDR1 KGHSH and CDR2 LQKENI. The CDR3 contains 16 residues. J gave up 3 bases and V 3 bases, and 8 bases lay outside the gene matches. The CDR3 DNA follows: TGTGCCAGCTCACCTGGGACAGGGTCCATCAAAGAGACCCAGTACTTC. Its protein product is CASSPGTGSIKETQYF.

The chain has TRBV28 and TRBJ2-1; D is possibly TRBD1 (6 bases). CDR1 and CDR2 from the germline V gene are MDHEN and SYDVKM. Trimming cost V 5 bases and J 4 bases, with 15 bases left between them. The CDR3 runs to 15 residues. Here the CDR3 DNA reads TGTGCCAGCAGTGGGACAACTAAAAGATACAATGAGCAGTTCTTC. Amino acid sequence: CASSGTTKRYNEQFF.

This clone was recorded a few times. The rearrangement links TRBV15 to TRBJ2-1, with 8 bases matching TRBD2. Trimming removed 1 base from V and 7 bases from J; junction bases left unmatched: 9. Germline loops: CDR1 LNHNV, CDR2 YYDKDF (reference sequence). This CDR3 has 16 residues. The CDR3 here is CATSRVPGGLSNEQFF. For the CDR3, the DNA is TGTGCCACCAGCAGAGTCCCGGGGGGGCTTAGTAATGAGCAGTTCTTC.

This clone came up once. The chain is built from TRBV3-1 (or the pseudogene TRBV3-2) and TRBJ2-3, with a possible D match to TRBD2 (6 bases). The CDR3 extends over 16 amino acids. Trimming stripped 3 bases from V and 6 bases from J, with 19 bases between. Germline CDR1 is LGHDT and CDR2 is YNNKEL (reference sequence). The CDR3 bases are TGTGCCAGCAGCCAGCCTTACGTGACGGGGGAGGATACGCAGTATTTT. Translating it yields CASSQPYVTGEDTQYF.

The J gene is TRBJ1-5, the V gene TRBV2; no firm D call. V lost 0 bases to trimming and J lost 6 bases, with 6 bases between them. The CDR3 length is 13 residues. CDR1 is SNHLY, CDR2 FYNNEI, per germline. This CDR3 reads CASSEAEVQPQHF. CDR3 sequence (DNA): TGTGCCAGCAGTGAAGCGGAGGTTCAGCCCCAGCATTTT.

The V call is TRBV5-5, the J call TRBJ2-7, with 12 bases identical to TRBD1. CDR1 and CDR2 (germline): SGHKS, YYEKEE (reference sequence). With V trimmed by 4 bases and J by 5 bases, 13 bases remained unmatched. The CDR3 has 17 amino acids. The CDR3: CASSPVPGQGAYNEQYF. The CDR3 DNA sequence: TGTGCCAGCAGCCCAGTCCCGGGACAGGGGGCCTATAACGAGCAGTACTTC.

The V gene is TRBV12-5, the J gene TRBJ1-5; a possible D gene is TRBD1 (6 bases). The V end was cut by 0 bases, the J end by 0 bases, with 15 bases between. The CDR3 contains 18 residues. The germline V gene has CDR1 LGHNT and CDR2 FRNRAP. CDR3 DNA: TGTGCTAGTGGTTTGGTACTCGGGGCAGGGGATAGCAATCAGCCCCAGCATTTT. This translates into CASGLVLGAGDSNQPQHF.

In nucleotides, the CDR3 is TGCGCCAGCGGGGGGGGCCCTGGAAACACCATATATTTT. Amino acids: CASGGGPGNTIYF. V usage is TRBV10-2 and J usage is TRBJ1-3; maybe TRBD1 (6 bases). Germline V gene sequence: CDR1 WSHSY, CDR2 SAAADI. This CDR3 is 13 amino acids long. V shed 8 bases and J shed 2 bases, with 10 bases lying between them.